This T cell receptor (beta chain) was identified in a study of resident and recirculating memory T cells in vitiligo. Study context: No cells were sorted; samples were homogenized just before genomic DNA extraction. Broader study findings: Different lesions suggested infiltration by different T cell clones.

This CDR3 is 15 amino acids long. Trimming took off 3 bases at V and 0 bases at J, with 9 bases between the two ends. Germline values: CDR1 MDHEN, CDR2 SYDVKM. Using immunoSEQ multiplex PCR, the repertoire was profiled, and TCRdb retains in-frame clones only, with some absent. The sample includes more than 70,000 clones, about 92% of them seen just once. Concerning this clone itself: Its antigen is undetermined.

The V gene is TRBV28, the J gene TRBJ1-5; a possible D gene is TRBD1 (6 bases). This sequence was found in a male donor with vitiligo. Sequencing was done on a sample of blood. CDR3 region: CASSFRGYSNQPQHF. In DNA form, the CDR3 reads TGTGCCAGCAGTTTCAGGGGATATAGCAATCAGCCCCAGCATTTT.